One sample yielded the 2 T cell receptor beta chains listed below, sequenced in a study of blood T cell repertoires in COVID-19. Data came from immunoSEQ multiplex PCR; TCRdb stores just in-frame clones and leaves some out. This table holds some 50,000 clones, roughly 89% found once. Sample: peripheral blood. These receptors came from a man aged 45-65 years with acute or convalescent COVID-19.

This clone was found once. This chain uses TRBV7-9 with TRBJ2-4; D possibly corresponds to TRBD2 (5 bases). V gave up 5 bases and J gave up 0 bases, with 14 bases separating them. This CDR3 is 16 amino acids long. Germline V gene sequence: CDR1 SEHNR, CDR2 FQNEAQ (reference sequence). This chain's CDR3 is CASSLGLSLAKNIQYF. DNA for the CDR3: TGTGCCAGCAGCCTTGGACTGAGCTTAGCCAAAAACATTCAGTACTTC.

This clone has a single count. This chain joins TRBV5-1 and TRBJ2-7, with D possibly TRBD2 on 5 matching bases. V was trimmed by 3 bases and J by 0 bases, leaving 10 bases between them. Germline CDR1 SGHRS, CDR2 YFSETQ. The CDR3 loop spans 14 amino acids. CDR3 amino acids: CASSWGTSSYEQYF. In DNA, the CDR3 is TGCGCCAGCAGCTGGGGTACTAGCTCCTACGAGCAGTACTTC.